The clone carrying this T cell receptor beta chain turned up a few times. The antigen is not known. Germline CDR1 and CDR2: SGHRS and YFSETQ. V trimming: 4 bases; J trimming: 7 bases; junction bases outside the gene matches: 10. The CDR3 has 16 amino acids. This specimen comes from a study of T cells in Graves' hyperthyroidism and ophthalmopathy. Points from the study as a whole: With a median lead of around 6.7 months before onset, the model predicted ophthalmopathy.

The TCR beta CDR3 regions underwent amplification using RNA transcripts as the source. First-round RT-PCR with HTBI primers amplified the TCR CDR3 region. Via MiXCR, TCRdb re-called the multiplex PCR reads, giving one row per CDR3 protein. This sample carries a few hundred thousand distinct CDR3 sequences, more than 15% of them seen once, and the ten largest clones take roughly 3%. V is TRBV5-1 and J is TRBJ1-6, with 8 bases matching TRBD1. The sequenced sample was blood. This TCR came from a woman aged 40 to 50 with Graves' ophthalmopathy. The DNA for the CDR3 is TGCGCCAGCAGCGACCAAGGACAGGGAAAAAATTCACCCCTCCACTTT. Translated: CASSDQGQGKNSPLHF.